Detailed here is one T cell receptor beta chain. Its specificity is unknown. Here immunoSEQ multiplex PCR was the method, and the copy in TCRdb shows in-frame clones only, minus some. The profile covers around 100,000 clones, with more than 75% appearing a single time and 3% to 4% taken by the ten largest. CTLA-4 blockade using ipilimumab, together with focal radiation, was received by patients with chemo-refractory metastatic non-small-cell lung cancer. Trimming cost V 1 base and J 1 base, with 4 bases left between them. CDR3 size: 14 residues. Germline-derived CDR1 and CDR2 are MNHEY and SMNVEV (reference sequence). These data are taken from a study of radiotherapy plus CTLA-4 blockade in lung cancer. Whole-study findings and limits: Blood saw expansion of tumor-derived TCR clones after radiotherapy plus ipilimumab.

The V call is TRBV27, the J call TRBJ2-2; the D is unclear. The sequence derives from a human donor with non-small cell lung cancer that progressed on radiotherapy plus ipilimumab. Some clones in this sample may be carry-over from other donors' samples. The material sequenced was peripheral blood, taken from a patient treated with radiotherapy plus ipilimumab. The CDR3: CASSLFWNTGELFF. The DNA of the CDR3 is TGTGCCAGCAGTTTATTTTGGAACACCGGGGAGCTGTTTTTT.